The rows below give T cell receptor beta chains drawn from one sample of a study of monozygotic twins with inflammatory bowel disease. TCRdb processed the 5' RACE reads again and assigns one entry to each CDR3 protein, with no DNA. This sample's table reports about 210,000 distinct CDR3 sequences. Sequencing was carried out using blood. The receptor source for this set is a human donor with ulcerative colitis or Crohn's disease, or a healthy co-twin of an affected twin (not recorded which). Both conserved end residues are part of each CDR3.

v_gene	j_gene	CDR3aa
TRBV3-1	TRBJ2-3	CASSQGDRGRTDTQYF
TRBV25-1	TRBJ1-1	CASSESKPGHNTEAFF
TRBV7-2	TRBJ2-3	CASSPGPLDTQYF
TRBV7-6	TRBJ1-4	CASSLLGASNEKLFF
TRBV20-1	TRBJ1-1	CSAAGTLHTEAFF
TRBV7-9	TRBJ1-4	CASSGTANEKLFF
TRBV28	TRBJ1-2	CASRTGSGNSYGYTF
TRBV7-9	TRBJ2-5	CASSVGGRETQYF
TRBV12-3/TRBV12-4	TRBJ1-4	CASSLGGGAGEKLFF
TRBV7-2	TRBJ1-2	CASSSFVQGNYGYTF